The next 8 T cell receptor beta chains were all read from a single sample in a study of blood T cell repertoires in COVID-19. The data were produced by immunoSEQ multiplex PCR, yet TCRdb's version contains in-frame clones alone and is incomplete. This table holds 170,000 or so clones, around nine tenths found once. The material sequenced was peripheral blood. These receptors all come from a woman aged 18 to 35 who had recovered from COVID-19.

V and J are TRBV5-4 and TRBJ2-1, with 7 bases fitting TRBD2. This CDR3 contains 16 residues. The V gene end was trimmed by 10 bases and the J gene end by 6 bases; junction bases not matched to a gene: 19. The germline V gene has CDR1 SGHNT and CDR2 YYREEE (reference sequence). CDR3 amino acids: CAAVGGASGKVNEQFF. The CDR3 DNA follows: TGTGCCGCCGTCGGTGGAGCTAGCGGAAAGGTCAATGAGCAGTTCTTC.

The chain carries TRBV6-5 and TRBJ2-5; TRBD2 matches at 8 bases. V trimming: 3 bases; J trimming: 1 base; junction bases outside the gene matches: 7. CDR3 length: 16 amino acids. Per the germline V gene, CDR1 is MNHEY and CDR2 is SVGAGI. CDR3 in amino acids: CASSYLHGGVQETQYF. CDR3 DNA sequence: TGTGCCAGCAGTTATCTCCACGGGGGGGTCCAAGAGACCCAGTACTTC.

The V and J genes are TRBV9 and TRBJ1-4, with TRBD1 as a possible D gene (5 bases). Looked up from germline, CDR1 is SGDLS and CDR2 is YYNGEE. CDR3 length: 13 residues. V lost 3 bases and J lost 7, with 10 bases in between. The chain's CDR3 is CASSAGYFEKLFF. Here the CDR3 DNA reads TGTGCCAGCAGCGCAGGGTATTTTGAAAAACTGTTTTTT.

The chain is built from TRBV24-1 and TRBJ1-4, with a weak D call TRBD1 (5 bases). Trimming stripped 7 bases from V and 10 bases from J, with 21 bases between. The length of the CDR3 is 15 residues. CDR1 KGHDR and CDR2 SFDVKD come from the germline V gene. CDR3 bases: TGTGCCACCAGCGGGCGGCAGGGTGTTACGGGAAAACTGTTTTTT. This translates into CATSGRQGVTGKLFF.

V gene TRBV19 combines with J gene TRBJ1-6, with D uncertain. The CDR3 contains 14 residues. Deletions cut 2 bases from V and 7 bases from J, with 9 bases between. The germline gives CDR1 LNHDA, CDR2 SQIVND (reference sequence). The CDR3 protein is CASSIISGNSPLHF. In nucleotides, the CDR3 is TGTGCCAGTAGTATAATATCGGGGAATTCACCCCTCCACTTT.

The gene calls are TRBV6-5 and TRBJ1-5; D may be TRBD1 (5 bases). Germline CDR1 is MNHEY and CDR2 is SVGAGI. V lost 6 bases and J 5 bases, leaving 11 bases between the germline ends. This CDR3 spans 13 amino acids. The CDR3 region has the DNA TGTGCCAGCAGCCAGACAGTTGATCAGCCCCAGCATTTT. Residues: CASSQTVDQPQHF.

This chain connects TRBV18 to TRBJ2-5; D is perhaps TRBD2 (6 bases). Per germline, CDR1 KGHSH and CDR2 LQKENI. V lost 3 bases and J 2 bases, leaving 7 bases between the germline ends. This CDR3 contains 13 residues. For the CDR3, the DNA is TGTGCCAGCTCACCTAGCGGACAAGAGACCCAGTACTTC. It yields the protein CASSPSGQETQYF. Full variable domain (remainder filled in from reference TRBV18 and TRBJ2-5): NAGVMQNPRHLVRRRGQEARLRCSPMKGHSHVYWYRQLPEEGLKFMVYLQKENIIDESGMPKERFSAEFPKEGPSILRIQQVVRGDSAAYFCASSPSGQETQYFGPGTRLLVL.

For the CDR3, the DNA is TGTGCCAGCAGCTTAGATTTAATAATCCAAGAGACCCAGTACTTC. Translated: CASSLDLIIQETQYF. The chain uses TRBV7-8 and TRBJ2-5; D gene ambiguous. This CDR3 contains 15 residues. CDR1 is SGHVS and CDR2 is FQNEAQ in the germline V gene. V lost 1 base and J lost 1, with 10 bases in between.